The rows below give T cell receptor beta chains drawn from one sample of a study of cytomegalovirus exposure and HLA in healthy donors. Libraries were prepared by immunoSEQ multiplex PCR; TCRdb keeps only in-frame clonotypes and omits some of them. Among approximately 190,000 clones listed, around four fifths were seen once. Sequenced sample: PBMCs. These receptors originate from a woman aged 18-30 years in good health and CMV-seronegative. The conserved cysteine and the conserved F or W are not part of the CDR3 here.

j_gene: TRBJ2-7; v_gene: TRBV7-3; CDR3aa: ASSPSASGAYEQY
j_gene: TRBJ2-2; v_gene: TRBV4-2; CDR3aa: ASSRPILTSGVGELF
j_gene: TRBJ2-7; v_gene: TRBV5-6; CDR3aa: ASSRSWGASYEQY
j_gene: TRBJ1-1; v_gene: TRBV5-1; CDR3aa: ASSFTGFGDTEAF
j_gene: TRBJ1-2; v_gene: TRBV28; CDR3aa: ASSPGQGYGYT
j_gene: TRBJ2-1; v_gene: TRBV28; CDR3aa: ASSTLEGDNEQF
j_gene: TRBJ2-5; v_gene: TRBV6-5; CDR3aa: ASSPRTSATQY
j_gene: TRBJ1-4; v_gene: TRBV5-1; CDR3aa: ASSLGMGQGANEKLF
j_gene: TRBJ2-2; v_gene: TRBV7-9; CDR3aa: ASSPYRGQNTGELF
j_gene: TRBJ1-4; v_gene: TRBV11-3; CDR3aa: ASIGDSPHQANEKLF
j_gene: TRBJ1-1; v_gene: TRBV6-5; CDR3aa: ASSNYDKLNTEAF
j_gene: TRBJ1-2; v_gene: TRBV29-1; CDR3aa: SVDGPQGRSYGYT
j_gene: TRBJ1-5; v_gene: TRBV6-5; CDR3aa: ASSFRRVTQPQH
j_gene: TRBJ2-7; v_gene: TRBV7-6; CDR3aa: ASSLDSGGAYEQY
j_gene: TRBJ2-2; v_gene: TRBV18; CDR3aa: ASSPSEKVGGELF
j_gene: TRBJ1-2; v_gene: TRBV6-6; CDR3aa: ASSSNRGNNYGYT
j_gene: TRBJ2-1; v_gene: TRBV7-9; CDR3aa: SSSGGWTSEFNEQF
j_gene: TRBJ1-1; v_gene: TRBV25-1; CDR3aa: ASISGPTEAF
j_gene: TRBJ1-2; v_gene: TRBV5-1; CDR3aa: ASSLDAGFGFYGYT
j_gene: TRBJ1-2; v_gene: TRBV18; CDR3aa: ASSPGTLIGYT
j_gene: TRBJ2-1; v_gene: TRBV9; CDR3aa: ASSESGGAYEQF
j_gene: TRBJ1-2; v_gene: TRBV19; CDR3aa: ASSLDSHVGYGYT
j_gene: TRBJ1-5; v_gene: TRBV6-5; CDR3aa: ASSYSQASDQPQH
j_gene: TRBJ2-3; v_gene: TRBV13; CDR3aa: ASSQLLAGEGTDTQY
j_gene: TRBJ1-6; v_gene: TRBV6-5; CDR3aa: ASSSQGVYNSPLH
j_gene: TRBJ1-1; v_gene: TRBV6-5; CDR3aa: ASSKGQGRTEAF
j_gene: TRBJ2-3; v_gene: TRBV5-1; CDR3aa: ASRRLAGAITDTQY
j_gene: TRBJ2-5; v_gene: TRBV28; CDR3aa: ASSFLAQETQY
j_gene: TRBJ2-7; v_gene: TRBV23-1; CDR3aa: ASSQRQGGTYEQY
j_gene: TRBJ2-7; v_gene: TRBV7-9; CDR3aa: ASSPGASGSYEQY
j_gene: TRBJ2-2; v_gene: TRBV19; CDR3aa: ASSIDRGRTGELF
j_gene: TRBJ2-6; v_gene: TRBV6-1; CDR3aa: ASRVGGSGANVLT
j_gene: TRBJ2-1; v_gene: TRBV5-1; CDR3aa: ASSAGTSMNEQF
j_gene: TRBJ1-2; v_gene: TRBV2; CDR3aa: ASSELGQGGGYT
j_gene: TRBJ2-7; v_gene: TRBV20-1; CDR3aa: SGQGDEQY
j_gene: TRBJ1-2; v_gene: TRBV7-2; CDR3aa: ASSWDRGDYGYT
j_gene: TRBJ1-1; v_gene: TRBV7-9; CDR3aa: ASSLTGRLGDTEAF